The source of this T cell receptor (beta chain) is a study of cytomegalovirus exposure and HLA in healthy donors. Details on this clone: Its target is unknown.

This CDR3 is built from 14 residues. Per the germline V gene, CDR1 is SNHLY and CDR2 is FYNNEI. J lost 7 bases, V lost 7 bases, and 9 bases had no gene match. PCR amplification relied on 60 Vbeta primers (plus 13 Jbeta primers). Produced via immunoSEQ multiplex PCR; TCRdb's table is partial and in-frame only. Here the sample spans 55,000 to 80,000 clones, roughly 78% being singletons. Study-wide results and caveats: Owing to their indistinguishability, certain V segments, notably TRBV6-2 and TRBV6-3, were excluded. In all likelihood, a cluster of highly shared sequence variants was a sequencing artifact. There were several of the most significant clusters that appeared linked to common viral pathogens in a later analysis.

V usage is TRBV2 and J usage is TRBJ1-1; TRBD1 agrees at 10 bases. This clonotype originated in a man aged 35 to 55 in good health and CMV-seronegative. Sequenced: PBMCs. The CDR3 nucleotides read TGTGCCAGCACGCCGACAGGGGGCCAGGTTGAAGCTTTCTTT. Its protein product is CASTPTGGQVEAFF.